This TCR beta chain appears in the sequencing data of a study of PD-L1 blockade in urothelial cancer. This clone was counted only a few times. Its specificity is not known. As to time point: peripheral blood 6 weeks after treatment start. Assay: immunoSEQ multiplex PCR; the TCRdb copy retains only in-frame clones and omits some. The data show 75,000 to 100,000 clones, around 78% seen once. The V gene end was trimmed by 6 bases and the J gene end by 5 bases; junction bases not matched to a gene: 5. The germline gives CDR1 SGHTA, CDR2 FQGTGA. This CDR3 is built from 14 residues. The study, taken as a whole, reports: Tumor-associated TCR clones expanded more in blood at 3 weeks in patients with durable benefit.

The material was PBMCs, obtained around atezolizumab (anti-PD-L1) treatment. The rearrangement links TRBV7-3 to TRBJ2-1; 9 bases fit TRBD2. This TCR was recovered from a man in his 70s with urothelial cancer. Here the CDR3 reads CASSLAGADNEQFF. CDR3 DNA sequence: TGTGCCAGCAGTTTAGCGGGGGCTGACAATGAGCAGTTCTTC.